This T cell receptor beta chain stems from a study of cytomegalovirus exposure and HLA in healthy donors. Whole-study context: Roughly 80 million unique TCRs from HLA-typed donors made up an early data release.

The PCR had 60 Vbeta and 13 Jbeta primers. The table came from immunoSEQ multiplex PCR; TCRdb's copy has only in-frame clones and leaves some out. Its table records approximately 150,000 clones. Notes on the study in general: The authors later found TCR association rates varying by HLA locus, with DRB1 most and HLA-C fewest. For most TCR beta V segments, an earlier analysis put the productive rate at about 87% or about 30% of the time. TCR beta chains numbering some 160 were designated cytomegalovirus-associated.

To note about this clone: No antigen is known for it.

Trimming removed 3 bases from V and 2 bases from J; junction bases left unmatched: 8. CDR1 and CDR2 from the germline V gene are GTSNPN and SVGIG (reference sequence). This CDR3 is built from 16 residues. The receptor was isolated from a woman under 30 in good health and CMV-seronegative. The specimen was PBMCs. The chain combines TRBV30 with TRBJ2-1; 9 bases agree with TRBD2. CDR3 amino acids: CAWRETSGLTYNEQFF. In DNA, the CDR3 is TGTGCCTGGAGGGAGACTAGCGGCCTTACCTACAATGAGCAGTTCTTC.